A selection of T cell receptor beta chains follows, all from one sample in a study of CD8 T cells in ankylosing spondylitis. TCRdb reprocessed the 5' RACE reads via MiXCR and lists one record per CDR3 protein. Of around 39,000 distinct CDR3 sequences listed, 11% are singletons. Sequenced sample: synovial fluid, either unsorted or a sorted T cell fraction (not recorded which). The receptors originated from a male donor with ankylosing spondylitis. CDR3s include the opening cysteine and the closing phenylalanine or tryptophan. D genes are given only for firm matches. Clone size is not always given. Where it is, it says once, few, many or a class for expanded clones.

j_gene | v_gene | d_gene | abundance | CDR3nt | CDR3aa
TRBJ2-1 | TRBV20-1 | . | . | TGCAGTGCTACCAAGGGGGGAGGGAAGAATGAGCAGTTCTTC | CSATKGGGKNEQFF
TRBJ1-1 | TRBV13 | . | many | TGTGCCAGCAGCGCTAGACAGACCCAAACAGCTTTCTTT | CASSARQTQTAFF
TRBJ2-1 | TRBV12-3/TRBV12-4 | TRBD2 | many | TGTGCCAGCAGTTGGTCGGGAGGGATAAATGAGCAGTTCTTC | CASSWSGGINEQFF
TRBJ2-3 | TRBV6-4 | TRBD2 | few | TGTGCCAGCAGTCTTACGAATAGCGGGAGTCGGGCAGATACGCAGTATTTT | CASSLTNSGSRADTQYF
TRBJ2-1 | TRBV20-1 | . | many | TGCAGTGCTAGGGGGCTAGTGGGCAATGAGCAGTTCTTC | CSARGLVGNEQFF
TRBJ2-7 | TRBV7-2 | . | few | TGTGCCAGCAGGAGGGGGGACCCACGGTACGAGCAGTACTTC | CASRRGDPRYEQYF
TRBJ1-4 | TRBV7-9 | TRBD1 | many | TGTGCCAGCAGCCCCCGAACAGGGGCCGGGGAAAAACTGTTTTTT | CASSPRTGAGEKLFF
TRBJ2-2 | TRBV2 | TRBD1 | many | TGTGCCTACTCACCGGACGGGACAGAGACCGGGGAGCTGTTTTTT | CAYSPDGTETGELFF
TRBJ2-6 | TRBV12-3/TRBV12-4 | . | once | TGTGCCAGCAGATCGACAGGGGAGGGCTCTGGGGCCAACGTCCTGACTTTC | CASRSTGEGSGANVLTF
TRBJ2-2 | TRBV11-1 | TRBD2 | few | TGTGCCAGCAGCGGTTACCGAAGGACTAGCGGGAGAGAGGGCACCGGGGAGCTGTTTTTT | CASSGYRRTSGREGTGELFF
TRBJ2-7 | TRBV7-3 | . | . | TGTGCCAGCAGCTTAATGGGCGGGGCTAGCTCCTACGAGCAGTACTTC | CASSLMGGASSYEQYF
TRBJ2-7 | TRBV7-8 | TRBD1 | few | TGTGCCAGCAGAACCGGGACAGGGGGCTACGAGCAGTACTTC | CASRTGTGGYEQYF
TRBJ2-1 | TRBV12-3/TRBV12-4 | . | many | TGTGCCAGCAGTTCCCCCAGGGTCGCCAATGAGCAGTTCTTC | CASSSPRVANEQFF
TRBJ1-6 | TRBV2 | . | . | TGTGCCAGCAGTGGTGGGGGGGATTCACCCCTCCACTTT | CASSGGGDSPLHF
TRBJ2-5 | TRBV6-2/TRBV6-3 | . | many | TGTGCCAGCAGTCAACTGCTTGGAAGTCCAGAGACCCAGTACTTC | CASSQLLGSPETQYF
TRBJ2-2 | TRBV5-1 | TRBD1 | many | TGCGCCAGCAGCTTGGCCGGACAGGCTGCGAACACCGGGGAGCTGTTTTTT | CASSLAGQAANTGELFF
TRBJ2-7 | TRBV7-2 | TRBD2 | . | TGTGCCAGCAGCTTAGTGGCTAGCGGGGGCTACGAGCAGTACTTC | CASSLVASGGYEQYF
TRBJ1-1 | TRBV4-2 | . | many | TGTGCCAGCAGCCAAGCGGGGGCGATTACTGAAGCTTTCTTT | CASSQAGAITEAFF
TRBJ2-1 | TRBV7-9 | TRBD2 | . | TGTGCCAGCAGCCGAGAGGCGGGAGTGGGTACCTACAATGAGCAGTTCTTC | CASSREAGVGTYNEQFF
TRBJ2-1 | TRBV7-2 | . | many | TGTGCCAGCAGCTGGATGTCCCATGAGCAGTTCTTC | CASSWMSHEQFF
TRBJ2-1 | TRBV25-1 | TRBD1 | few | TGTGCCAGCAGTGATTGGACAGGTAGCTCCTACAATGAGCAGTTCTTC | CASSDWTGSSYNEQFF
TRBJ2-3 | TRBV7-3 | TRBD2 | . | TGTGCCAGCAGCTTACGCACTAGCGGGACCCAAGATACGCAGTATTTT | CASSLRTSGTQDTQYF
TRBJ2-7 | TRBV19 | TRBD1 | few | TGTGCCAGTAGTAAACCGGGACAGGGAACCTACGAGCAGTACTTC | CASSKPGQGTYEQYF
TRBJ2-7 | TRBV7-9 | TRBD1 | few | TGTGCCAGCAGCCTACAGACAGGGAGCCCCTACGAGCAGTACTTC | CASSLQTGSPYEQYF
TRBJ2-2 | TRBV20-1 | TRBD2 | few | TGCAGTGCGGCGGGAGGGCTCACCGGGGAGCTGTTTTTT | CSAAGGLTGELFF
TRBJ2-1 | TRBV6-1 | . | few | TGTGCCAGCAGTGGCGGAAATTTGGACAATGAGCAGTTCTTC | CASSGGNLDNEQFF
TRBJ2-1 | TRBV27 | TRBD2 | . | TGTGCCAGCAGGGGGAGCGGGGCCAACAACCACAATGAGCAGTTCTTC | CASRGSGANNHNEQFF
TRBJ2-3 | TRBV7-2 | . | few | TGTGCCAGCAGCATAGGGATGGTTTCAGATACGCAGTATTTT | CASSIGMVSDTQYF
TRBJ2-4 | TRBV7-2 | . | many | TGTGCCAGCAGCTTAGTACCCTCGGGAAACATTCAGTACTTC | CASSLVPSGNIQYF
TRBJ1-5 | TRBV12-3/TRBV12-4 | . | many | TGTGCCAGCAGTTTAGCGGGGGGTGGCAATCAGCCCCAGCATTTT | CASSLAGGGNQPQHF
TRBJ2-3 | TRBV12-3/TRBV12-4 | TRBD1 | many | TGTGCCAGCAGTCGGGACAGTTTCACAGATACGCAGTATTTT | CASSRDSFTDTQYF
TRBJ2-1 | TRBV5-1 | TRBD2 | few | TGCGCCAGCAGCCCCGGACTAGCGGGAGTTCTCCATGAGCAGTTCTTC | CASSPGLAGVLHEQFF
TRBJ2-2 | TRBV27 | TRBD2 | few | TGTGCCAGCAGTCCGCGTGTGATCGGGACTACTAACACCGGGGAGCTGTTTTTT | CASSPRVIGTTNTGELFF
TRBJ2-7 | TRBV20-1 | . | . | TGCAGTGCTAGAAGCTGGGGCAGGGGACCCCAAGACGAGCAGTACTTC | CSARSWGRGPQDEQYF
TRBJ2-3 | TRBV7-9 | TRBD2 | many | TGTGCCAGCAGCTTAACGCGGGAGGGCGGTACGCAGTATTTT | CASSLTREGGTQYF
TRBJ1-5 | TRBV6-1 | . | many | TGTGCCGCGGATTGGCCCCAGCATTTT | CAADWPQHF
TRBJ1-5 | TRBV4-1 | . | . | TGCGCCAGTAGCCAAGTTTGGGGGGTGAAACAGCCCCAGCATTTT | CASSQVWGVKQPQHF
TRBJ2-1 | TRBV6-2/TRBV6-3 | TRBD2 | few | TGTGCCAGCAGTTCGACGGCCCTAGCGGGTTATTTATTCAATGAGCAGTTCTTC | CASSSTALAGYLFNEQFF
TRBJ2-7 | TRBV7-2 | . | . | TGTGCCAGCAGCTTAGTCGCGGTCACGGCCTACGAGCAGTACTTC | CASSLVAVTAYEQYF
TRBJ1-2 | TRBV12-3/TRBV12-4 | . | many | TGTGCCAGCAGTTTAGGGGCCCTCGACAGTGGGTATGGCTACACCTTC | CASSLGALDSGYGYTF
TRBJ2-1 | TRBV7-2 | . | . | TGTGCCAGCAGCTTAACGGTGGACAATGAGCAGTTCTTC | CASSLTVDNEQFF
TRBJ1-1 | TRBV7-9 | . | few | TGTGCCAGCAGCTTATGGGCGATCACTGAAGCTTTCTTT | CASSLWAITEAFF
TRBJ1-5 | TRBV10-3 | . | . | TGTGCCATCAGTGAGGGGAGCAATCAGCCCCAGCATTTT | CAISEGSNQPQHF
TRBJ2-1 | TRBV19 | . | many | TGTGCCAGTAGTATAGGATCGGCTAGCCTGTTCTTC | CASSIGSASLFF
TRBJ2-1 | TRBV5-6 | TRBD2 | many | TGTGCCAGCAGCCAGTGGCGGGAGGCCATCAATGAGCAGTTCTTC | CASSQWREAINEQFF